This T cell receptor beta chain was documented in a study of blood T cell repertoires in COVID-19. Study details: The United States, Italy and Spain provided the acute and convalescent COVID-19 samples. The analysed material was cDNA or gDNA that came from T cells, B-cell-depleted T cells, or PBMCs.

The length of the CDR3 is 19 residues. Germline CDR1 reads LGHDT; CDR2 reads YNNKEL (reference sequence). V lost 2 bases and J lost 2; bases outside the gene matches: 15. In the original analysis: Nucleated cell number was recorded as an estimate derived from reference gene primer amplification. Using immunoSEQ multiplex PCR, the repertoire was profiled, and TCRdb retains in-frame clones only, with some absent. The V and J calls and the clone size are those of that table, but D and trimming were determined from the DNA. The table includes 80,000 to 100,000 clones, about nine tenths detected once. The clonotype comes from a human donor with active COVID-19. The donor label of this sample is uncertain. Sequencing used peripheral blood. The rearrangement uses TRBV3-1 (or the pseudogene TRBV3-2) and TRBJ2-5; 9 bases are a match to TRBD1. The CDR3, as DNA: TGTGCCAGCAGCCAAACACCAGCACAAGGACAGGGGAGGCAAGAGACCCAGTACTTC. Translation gives CASSQTPAQGQGRQETQYF.